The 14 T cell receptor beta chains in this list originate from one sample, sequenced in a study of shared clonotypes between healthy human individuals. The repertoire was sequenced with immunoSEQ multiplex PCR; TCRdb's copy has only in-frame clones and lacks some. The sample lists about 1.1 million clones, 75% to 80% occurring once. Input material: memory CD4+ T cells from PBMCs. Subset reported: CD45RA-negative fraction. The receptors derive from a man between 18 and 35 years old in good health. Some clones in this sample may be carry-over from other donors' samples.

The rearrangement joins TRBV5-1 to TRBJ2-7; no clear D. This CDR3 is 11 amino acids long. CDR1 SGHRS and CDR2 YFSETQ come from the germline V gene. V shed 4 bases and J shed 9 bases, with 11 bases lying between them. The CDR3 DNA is TGCGCCAGCAGCGTTGCCCTCGGGCAGTACTTC. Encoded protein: CASSVALGQYF.

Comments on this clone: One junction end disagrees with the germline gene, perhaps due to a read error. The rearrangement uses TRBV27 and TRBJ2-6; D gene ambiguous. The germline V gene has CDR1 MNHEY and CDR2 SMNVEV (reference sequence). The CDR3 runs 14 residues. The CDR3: CATSSSSGANVLTF. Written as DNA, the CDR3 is TGTGCCACCAGTTCCAGCTCTGGGGCCAACGTCCTGACTTTC.

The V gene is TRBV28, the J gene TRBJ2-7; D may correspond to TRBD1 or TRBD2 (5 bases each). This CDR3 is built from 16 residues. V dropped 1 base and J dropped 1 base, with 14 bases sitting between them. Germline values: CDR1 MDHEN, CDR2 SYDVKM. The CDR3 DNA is TGTGCCAGCAGTTTATTGGGGGACGGCGGGTCCTACGAGCAGTACTTC. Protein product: CASSLLGDGGSYEQYF.

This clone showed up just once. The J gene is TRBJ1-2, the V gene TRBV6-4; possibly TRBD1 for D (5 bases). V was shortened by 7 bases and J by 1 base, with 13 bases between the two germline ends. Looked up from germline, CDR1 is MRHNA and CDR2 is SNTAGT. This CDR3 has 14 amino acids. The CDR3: CASTGDLNNYGYTF. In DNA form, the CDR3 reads TGTGCCAGCACTGGGGACCTTAATAACTATGGCTACACCTTC.

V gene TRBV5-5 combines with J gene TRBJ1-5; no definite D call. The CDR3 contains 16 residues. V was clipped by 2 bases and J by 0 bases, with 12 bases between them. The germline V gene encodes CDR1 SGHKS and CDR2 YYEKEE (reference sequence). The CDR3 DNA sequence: TGTGCCAGCAGCTTTCTCGGCGGTGATAGCAATCAGCCCCAGCATTTT. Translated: CASSFLGGDSNQPQHF.

CDR3 in amino acids: CASSLVSGPLEQYF. The DNA of the CDR3 is TGTGCCAGCAGCTTAGTTAGCGGCCCCCTCGAGCAGTACTTC. The chain couples TRBV4-2 to TRBJ2-7, with D possibly matching TRBD2 (6 bases). The CDR3 runs 14 residues. Germline V gene lookup returns CDR1 LGHNA and CDR2 YNFKEQ. Trimming pared 5 bases from V and 6 bases from J, leaving 17 bases between.

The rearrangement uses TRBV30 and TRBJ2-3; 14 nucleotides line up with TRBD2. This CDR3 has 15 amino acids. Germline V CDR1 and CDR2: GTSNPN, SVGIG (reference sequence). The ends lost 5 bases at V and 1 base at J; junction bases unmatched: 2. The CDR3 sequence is CAWGTSGRRTDTQYF. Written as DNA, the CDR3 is TGTGCCTGGGGGACTAGCGGGAGACGCACAGATACGCAGTATTTT.

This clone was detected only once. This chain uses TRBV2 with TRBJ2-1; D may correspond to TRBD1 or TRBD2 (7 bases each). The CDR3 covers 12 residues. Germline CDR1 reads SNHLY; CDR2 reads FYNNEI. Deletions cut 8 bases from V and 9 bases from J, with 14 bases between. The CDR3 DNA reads TGTGCCAGCCAGGGGGGGTCGGGTGAGCAGTTCTTC. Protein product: CASQGGSGEQFF.

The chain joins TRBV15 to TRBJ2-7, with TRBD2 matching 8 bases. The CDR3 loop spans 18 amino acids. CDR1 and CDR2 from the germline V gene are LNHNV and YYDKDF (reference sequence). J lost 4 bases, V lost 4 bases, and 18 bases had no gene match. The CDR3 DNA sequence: TGTGCCACCAGCACACCGGGACTAGGTCGCTACAGGAGTTACGAGCAGTACTTC. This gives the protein CATSTPGLGRYRSYEQYF. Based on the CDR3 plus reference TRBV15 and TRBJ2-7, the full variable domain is DAMVIQNPRYQVTQFGKPVTLSCSQTLNHNVMYWYQQKSSQAPKLLFHYYDKDFNNEADTPDNFQSRRPNTSFCFLDIRSPGLGDTAMYLCATSTPGLGRYRSYEQYFGPGTRLTVT.

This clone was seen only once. In DNA form, the CDR3 reads TGCGCCAGCAGCTTTACGACAGGGGCCTCTAACTATGGCTACACCTTC. Protein: CASSFTTGASNYGYTF. V usage is TRBV5-1 and J usage is TRBJ1-2; 8 bases agree with TRBD1. This CDR3 has 16 amino acids. J gave up 0 bases and V 2 bases, and 6 bases lay outside the gene matches. Germline loops: CDR1 SGHRS, CDR2 YFSETQ.

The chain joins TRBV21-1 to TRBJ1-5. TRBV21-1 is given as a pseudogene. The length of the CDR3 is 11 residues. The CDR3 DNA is TGTGCCAGCGGCAAGGATCAGCCCCAGCATTTT. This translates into CASGKDQPQHF.

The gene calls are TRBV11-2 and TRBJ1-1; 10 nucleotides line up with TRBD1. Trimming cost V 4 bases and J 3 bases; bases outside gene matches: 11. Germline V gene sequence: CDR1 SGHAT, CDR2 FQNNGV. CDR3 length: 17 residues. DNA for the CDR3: TGTGCCAGCAGCTCAATTAGGACAGGGGGATGGGACACTGAAGCTTTCTTT. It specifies CASSSIRTGGWDTEAFF.

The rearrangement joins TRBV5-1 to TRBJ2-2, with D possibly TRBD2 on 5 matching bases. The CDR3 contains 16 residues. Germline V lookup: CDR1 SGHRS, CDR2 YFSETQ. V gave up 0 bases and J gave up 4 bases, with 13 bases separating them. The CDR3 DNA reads TGCGCCAGCAGCTTGGCGGCACCTCGGGGCACCGGGGAGCTGTTTTTT. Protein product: CASSLAAPRGTGELFF. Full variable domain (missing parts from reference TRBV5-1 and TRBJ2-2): KAGVTQTPRYLIKTRGQQVTLSCSPISGHRSVSWYQQTPGQGLQFLFEYFSETQRNKGNFPGRFSGRQFSNSRSEMNVSTLELGDSALYLCASSLAAPRGTGELFFGEGSRLTVL.

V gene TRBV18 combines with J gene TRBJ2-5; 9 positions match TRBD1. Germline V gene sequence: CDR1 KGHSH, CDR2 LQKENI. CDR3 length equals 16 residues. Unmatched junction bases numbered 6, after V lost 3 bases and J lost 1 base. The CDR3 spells CASSPNLGQGQETQYF. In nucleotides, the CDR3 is TGTGCCAGCTCACCCAACCTGGGACAGGGCCAAGAGACCCAGTACTTC.